A single sample gave rise to the 5 T cell receptor beta chains below, sequenced in a study of spatial heterogeneity in lung cancer. Time point defined: blood at routine non-recurrence follow-up after resection. Sequencing of whole RNA from tumor, nontumor lung or frozen PBMC involved no sorting. TCRdb called the 5' RACE reads again in MiXCR, with one record for every CDR3 protein. The profile shows under 150,000 distinct CDR3 sequences, 9% to 15% of them singletons. The sample here was PBMCs, taken at follow-up. Source of these receptors: a male donor with early-stage non-small cell lung cancer.

The rearrangement uses TRBV20-1 and TRBJ2-3; D uncertain. The length of the CDR3 is 15 residues. Per the germline V gene, CDR1 is DFQATT and CDR2 is SNEGSKA (reference sequence). V was cut by 2 bases and J by 2 bases, with 14 bases left in between. CDR3 sequence: CSARISASPTDTQYF. The CDR3 bases are TGCAGTGCTAGAATCTCGGCATCTCCCACAGATACGCAGTATTTT.

This clonotype has only one observation. V gene TRBV24-1 combines with J gene TRBJ2-3; 10 bases align to TRBD2. CDR3 size: 17 residues. CDR1 is KGHDR, CDR2 SFDVKD, per germline. V lost 4 bases and J lost 2; bases outside the gene matches: 8. The CDR3 sequence: CATSEPTSGVFTDTQYF. The CDR3 DNA reads TGTGCCACCAGTGAACCTACTAGCGGGGTCTTCACAGATACGCAGTATTTT.

The chain joins TRBV20-1 to TRBJ2-3; 9 bases line up with TRBD2. The CDR3 runs to 14 residues. The trim removed 1 base at V and 7 bases at J, leaving 6 bases unmatched. Germline V CDR1 and CDR2: DFQATT, SNEGSKA (reference sequence). The CDR3 reads CSARVAGGPNTQYF. The CDR3, as DNA: TGCAGTGCTAGAGTGGCGGGGGGGCCGAATACGCAGTATTTT.

This clonotype was counted only a few times. This sequence joins TRBV11-2 and TRBJ2-7; D is possibly TRBD2 (6 bases). V was shortened by 5 bases and J by 0 bases, with 14 bases between the two germline ends. Germline values: CDR1 SGHAT, CDR2 FQNNGV. There are 15 residues in the CDR3. The CDR3 nucleotides read TGTGCCAGCAGCCCCCTTGGGGGGAGCTCCTACGAGCAGTACTTC. It is translated as CASSPLGGSSYEQYF.

This clonotype has only a few counts. The chain combines TRBV4-3 with TRBJ1-6, with a tentative D call TRBD1 (6 bases). CDR3 size: 18 residues. CDR1 and CDR2 from the germline V gene are LGHNA and YSLEER. V was cut by 0 bases and J by 0 bases, with 12 bases left in between. The CDR3 bases are TGCGCCAGCAGCCAAGATCCCACGGACAGCTCCTATAATTCACCCCTCCACTTT. This codes for CASSQDPTDSSYNSPLHF.